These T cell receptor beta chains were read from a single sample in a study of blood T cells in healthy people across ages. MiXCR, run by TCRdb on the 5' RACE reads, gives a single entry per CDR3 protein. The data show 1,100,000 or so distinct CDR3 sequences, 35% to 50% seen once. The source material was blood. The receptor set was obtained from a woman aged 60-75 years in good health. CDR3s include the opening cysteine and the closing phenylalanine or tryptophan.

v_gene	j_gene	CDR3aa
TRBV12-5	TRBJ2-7	CASGLGTGGREQYF
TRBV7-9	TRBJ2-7	CASSWAGAFYEQYF
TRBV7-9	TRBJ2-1	CASSPRRDGTYNEQFF
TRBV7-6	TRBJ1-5	CASSSDPSGGQPQHF
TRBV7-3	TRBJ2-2	CASSSRDRGHSGTGELFF
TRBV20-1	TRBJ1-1	CSARPHRGNTEAFF
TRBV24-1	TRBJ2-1	CATSDLSGRQGYEQFF
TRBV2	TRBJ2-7	CASSDGTFSYEQYF
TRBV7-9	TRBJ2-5	CASSTPQGRYQETQYF
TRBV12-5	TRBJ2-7	CASGLPTPLAGEISYEQYF
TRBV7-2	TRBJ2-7	CASSLEAAPGYEQYF
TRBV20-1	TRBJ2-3	CSGGVAPSTDTQYF
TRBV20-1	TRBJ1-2	CGASWRQGIDYGYTF
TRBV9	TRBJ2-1	CASSVEGASPYNEQFF
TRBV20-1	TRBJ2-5	CSARDDGGSGETQYF
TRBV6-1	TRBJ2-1	CASNLAPGSYNEQFF
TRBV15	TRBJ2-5	CATSREVPATQYF
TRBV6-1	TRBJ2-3	CASSPSSNPSTDTQYF
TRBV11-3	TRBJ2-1	CASSLGLPGHEQFF
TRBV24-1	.	CATSDLRDRDYEQYF
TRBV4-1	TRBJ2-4	CASSQGFQLRTTKNIQYF
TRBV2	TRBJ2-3	CASIPGSTTDTQYF
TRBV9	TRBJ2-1	CASSASNRGLRNEQFF
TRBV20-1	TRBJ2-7	CSAPLSGTGSYEQYF
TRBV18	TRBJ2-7	CASSEERGYSYEQYF
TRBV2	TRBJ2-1	CASSKRAPGQGNNEQFF
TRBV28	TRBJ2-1	CASSLLAVGEQFF
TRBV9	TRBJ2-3	CASSVGPGGGTDTQYF
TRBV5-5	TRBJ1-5	CASSSTWGSNQPQHF
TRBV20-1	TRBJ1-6	CSARALGDSSPLHF
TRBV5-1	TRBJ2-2	CASSPGQDTGELFF
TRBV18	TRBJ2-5	CASSPITRGLETQYF
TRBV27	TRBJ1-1	CASSAIGDTEAFF
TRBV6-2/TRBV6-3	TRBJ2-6	CASSYVVGEAGANVLTF
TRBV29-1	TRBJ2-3	CSVPQRGKDTQYF
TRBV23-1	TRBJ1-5	CASGLPGYSNQPQHF
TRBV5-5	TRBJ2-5	CTSSPGTAIQETQYF
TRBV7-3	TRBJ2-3	CASSSIGGAGVGTDTQYF
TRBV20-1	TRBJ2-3	CSATRLAGGPEDTQYF
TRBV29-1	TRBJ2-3	CSVERLADPRDTQYF